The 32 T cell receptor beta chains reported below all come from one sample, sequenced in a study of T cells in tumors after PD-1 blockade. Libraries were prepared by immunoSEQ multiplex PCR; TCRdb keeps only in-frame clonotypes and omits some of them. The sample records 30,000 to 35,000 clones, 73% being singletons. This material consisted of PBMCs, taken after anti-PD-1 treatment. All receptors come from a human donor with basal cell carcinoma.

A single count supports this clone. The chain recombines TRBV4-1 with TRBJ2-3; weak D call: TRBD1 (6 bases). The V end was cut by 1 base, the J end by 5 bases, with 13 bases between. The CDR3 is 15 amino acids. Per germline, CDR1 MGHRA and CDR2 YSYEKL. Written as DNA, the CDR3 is TGCGCCAGCAGCCAAGGAGGGCAGGGGATAGATACGCAGTATTTT. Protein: CASSQGGQGIDTQYF.

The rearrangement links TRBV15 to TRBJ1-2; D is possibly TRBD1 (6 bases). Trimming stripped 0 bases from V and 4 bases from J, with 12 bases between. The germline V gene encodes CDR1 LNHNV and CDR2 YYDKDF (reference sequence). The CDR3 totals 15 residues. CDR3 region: CATSRDYTGSYGYTF. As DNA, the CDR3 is TGTGCCACCAGCAGAGACTATACAGGGAGCTATGGCTACACCTTC.

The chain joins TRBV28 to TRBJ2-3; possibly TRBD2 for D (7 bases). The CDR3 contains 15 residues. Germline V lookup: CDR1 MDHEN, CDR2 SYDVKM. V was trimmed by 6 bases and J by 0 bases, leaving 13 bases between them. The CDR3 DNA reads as TGTGCCAGCAGGGGGGGGGCAGTTAGCACAGATACGCAGTATTTT. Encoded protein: CASRGGAVSTDTQYF.

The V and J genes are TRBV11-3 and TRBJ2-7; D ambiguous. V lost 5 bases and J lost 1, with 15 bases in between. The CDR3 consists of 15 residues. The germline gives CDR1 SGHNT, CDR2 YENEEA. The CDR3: CASSPSLGGSYEQYF. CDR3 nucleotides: TGTGCCAGCAGCCCGTCTCTGGGTGGGTCCTACGAGCAGTACTTC. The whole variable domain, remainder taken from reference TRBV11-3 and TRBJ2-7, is EAGVVQSPRYKIIEKKQPVAFWCNPISGHNTLYWYLQNLGQGPELLIRYENEEAVDDSQLPKDRFSAERLKGVDSTLKIQPAELGDSAVYLCASSPSLGGSYEQYFGPGTRLTVT.

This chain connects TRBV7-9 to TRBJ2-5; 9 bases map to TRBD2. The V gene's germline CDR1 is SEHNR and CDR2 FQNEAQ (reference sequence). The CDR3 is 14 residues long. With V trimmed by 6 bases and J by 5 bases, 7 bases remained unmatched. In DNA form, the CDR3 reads TGTGCCAGCAGACATAGCGGGAGTGGGGAGACCCAGTACTTC. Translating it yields CASRHSGSGETQYF.

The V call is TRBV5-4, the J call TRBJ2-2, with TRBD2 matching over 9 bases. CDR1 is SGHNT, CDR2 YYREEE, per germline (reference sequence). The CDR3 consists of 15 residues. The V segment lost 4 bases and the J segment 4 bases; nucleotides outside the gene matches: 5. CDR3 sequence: CASSPGGGGTGELFF. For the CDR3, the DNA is TGTGCCAGCAGCCCGGGCGGGGGGGGCACCGGGGAGCTGTTTTTT.

CDR3 region: CASSLDGEGSQHF. Here the CDR3 DNA reads TGTGCCAGCAGCTTGGACGGGGAAGGGTCCCAGCATTTT. The chain carries TRBV5-5 and TRBJ1-5; D gene unclear. The V gene's germline CDR1 is SGHKS and CDR2 YYEKEE (reference sequence). The CDR3 runs 13 residues. Trimming cost V 0 bases and J 11 bases, with 12 bases left between them.

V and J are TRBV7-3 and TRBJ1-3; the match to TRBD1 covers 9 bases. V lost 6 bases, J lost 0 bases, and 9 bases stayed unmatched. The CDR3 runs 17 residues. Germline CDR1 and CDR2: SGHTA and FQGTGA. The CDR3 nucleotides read TGTGCCAGCAGTCCGGGACAGGGCGAATTCTCTGGAAACACCATATATTTT. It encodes CASSPGQGEFSGNTIYF.

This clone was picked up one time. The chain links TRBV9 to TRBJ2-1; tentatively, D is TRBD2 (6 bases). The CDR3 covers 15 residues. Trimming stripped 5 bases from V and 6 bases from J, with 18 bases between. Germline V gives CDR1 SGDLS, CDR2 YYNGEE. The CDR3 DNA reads TGTGCCAGCAGTTCGCCCCTCGGGAGTCCCAATGAGCAGTTCTTC. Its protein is CASSSPLGSPNEQFF.

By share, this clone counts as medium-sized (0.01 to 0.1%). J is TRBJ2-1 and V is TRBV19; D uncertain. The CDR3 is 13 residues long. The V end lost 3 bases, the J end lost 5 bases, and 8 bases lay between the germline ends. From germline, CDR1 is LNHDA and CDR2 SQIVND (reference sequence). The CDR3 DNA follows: TGTGCCAGTAGTATCAACAAAGACAATGAGCAGTTCTTC. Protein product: CASSINKDNEQFF.

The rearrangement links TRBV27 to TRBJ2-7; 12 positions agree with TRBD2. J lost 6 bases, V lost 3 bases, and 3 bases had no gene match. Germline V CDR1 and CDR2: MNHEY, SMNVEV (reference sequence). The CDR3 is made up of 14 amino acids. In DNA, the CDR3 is TGTGCCAGCAGTTTCCTAGCGGGAGGGCTCGAGCAGTACTTC. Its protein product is CASSFLAGGLEQYF.

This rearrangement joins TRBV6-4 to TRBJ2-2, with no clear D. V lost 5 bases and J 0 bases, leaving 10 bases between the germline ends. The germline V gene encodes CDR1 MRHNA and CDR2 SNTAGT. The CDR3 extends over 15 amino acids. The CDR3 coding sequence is TGTGCCAGCAGTTCTGACGAAACGAACACCGGGGAGCTGTTTTTT. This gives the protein CASSSDETNTGELFF.

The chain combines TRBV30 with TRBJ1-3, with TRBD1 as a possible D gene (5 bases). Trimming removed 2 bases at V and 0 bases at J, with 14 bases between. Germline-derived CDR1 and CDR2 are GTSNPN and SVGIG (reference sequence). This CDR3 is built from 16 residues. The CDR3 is CAWSLLQGSSGNTIYF. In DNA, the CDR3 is TGTGCCTGGAGTTTGTTGCAGGGCTCCTCTGGAAACACCATATATTTT.

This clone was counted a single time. The chain's CDR3 is CATSDFATGERLEYTF. In DNA form, the CDR3 reads TGTGCCACCAGTGATTTTGCGACAGGGGAAAGGCTGGAGTACACCTTC. The chain has TRBV24-1 and TRBJ1-2; TRBD1 matches 8 bases. The CDR3 is 16 amino acids. V trimming: 1 base; J trimming: 11 bases; junction bases outside the gene matches: 14. The germline gives CDR1 KGHDR, CDR2 SFDVKD.

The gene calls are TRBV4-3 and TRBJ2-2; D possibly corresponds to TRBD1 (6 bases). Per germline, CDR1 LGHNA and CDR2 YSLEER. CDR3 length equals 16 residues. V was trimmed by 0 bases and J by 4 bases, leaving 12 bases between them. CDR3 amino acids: CASSQDGARGTGELFF. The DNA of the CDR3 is TGCGCCAGCAGCCAAGATGGGGCCAGGGGCACCGGGGAGCTGTTTTTT.

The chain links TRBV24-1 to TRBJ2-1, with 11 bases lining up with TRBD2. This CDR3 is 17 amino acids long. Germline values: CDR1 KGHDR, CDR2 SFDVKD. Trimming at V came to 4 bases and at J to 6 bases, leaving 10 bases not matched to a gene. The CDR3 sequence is CATSDPRLGTSGNEQFF. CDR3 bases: TGTGCCACCAGTGACCCCAGGCTCGGGACTAGCGGCAATGAGCAGTTCTTC.

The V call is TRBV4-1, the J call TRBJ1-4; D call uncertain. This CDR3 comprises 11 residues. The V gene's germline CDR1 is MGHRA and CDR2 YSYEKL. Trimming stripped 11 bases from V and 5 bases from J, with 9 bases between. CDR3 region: CASQENEKLFF. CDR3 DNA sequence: TGCGCCTCCCAGGAAAATGAAAAACTGTTTTTT.

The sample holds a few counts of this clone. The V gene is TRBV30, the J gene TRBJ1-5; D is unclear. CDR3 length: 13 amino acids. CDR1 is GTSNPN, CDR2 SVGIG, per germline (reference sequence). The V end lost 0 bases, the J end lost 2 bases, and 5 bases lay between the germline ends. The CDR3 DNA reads TGTGCCTGGAGTGTATCGGGCAATCAGCCCCAGCATTTT. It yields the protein CAWSVSGNQPQHF.

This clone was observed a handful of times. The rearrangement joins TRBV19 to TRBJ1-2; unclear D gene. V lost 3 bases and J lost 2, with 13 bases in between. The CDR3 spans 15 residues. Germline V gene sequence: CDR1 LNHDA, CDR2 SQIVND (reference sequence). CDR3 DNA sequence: TGTGCCAGTAGTATCGGGTACACCGACAACTATGGCTACACCTTC. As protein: CASSIGYTDNYGYTF.

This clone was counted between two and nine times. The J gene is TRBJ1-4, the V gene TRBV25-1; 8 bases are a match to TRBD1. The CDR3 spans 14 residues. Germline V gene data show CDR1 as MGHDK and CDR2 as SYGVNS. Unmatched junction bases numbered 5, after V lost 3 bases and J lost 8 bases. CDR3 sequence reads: CASSDQGAYEKLFF. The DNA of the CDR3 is TGTGCCAGCAGTGACCAGGGGGCGTACGAAAAACTGTTTTTT.

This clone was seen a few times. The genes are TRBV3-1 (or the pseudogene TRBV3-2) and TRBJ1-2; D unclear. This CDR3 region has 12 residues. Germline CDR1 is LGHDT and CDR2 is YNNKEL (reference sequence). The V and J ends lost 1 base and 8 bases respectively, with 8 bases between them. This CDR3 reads CASSQVERGYTF. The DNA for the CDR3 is TGTGCCAGCAGCCAAGTGGAGCGGGGCTACACCTTC.

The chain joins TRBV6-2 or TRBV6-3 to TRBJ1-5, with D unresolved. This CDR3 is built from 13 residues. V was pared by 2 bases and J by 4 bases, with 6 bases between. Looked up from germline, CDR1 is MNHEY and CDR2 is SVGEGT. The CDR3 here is CASSYQRNQPQHF. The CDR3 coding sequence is TGTGCCAGCAGTTACCAAAGGAATCAGCCCCAGCATTTT.

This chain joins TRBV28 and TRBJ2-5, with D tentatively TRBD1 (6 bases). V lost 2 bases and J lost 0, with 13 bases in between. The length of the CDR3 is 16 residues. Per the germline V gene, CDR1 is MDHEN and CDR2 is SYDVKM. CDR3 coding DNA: TGTGCCAGCAGTTTAGTACAGGGAGTCTACCAAGAGACCCAGTACTTC. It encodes CASSLVQGVYQETQYF.

The CDR3 nucleotides are TGTGCCACCAGTGATCCGACTAGCGGGAGTCCAGAGACCCAGTACTTC. Protein sequence: CATSDPTSGSPETQYF. The chain recombines TRBV24-1 with TRBJ2-5, with 12 bases lining up with TRBD2. The CDR3 sequence is 16 residues long. CDR1 and CDR2 (germline): KGHDR, SFDVKD. Unmatched junction bases numbered 5, after V lost 3 bases and J lost 4 bases.

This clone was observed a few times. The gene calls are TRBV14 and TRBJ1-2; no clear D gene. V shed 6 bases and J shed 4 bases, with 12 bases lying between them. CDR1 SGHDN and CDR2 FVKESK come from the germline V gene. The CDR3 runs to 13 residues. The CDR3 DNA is TGTGCCAGCAGTACGGTAGCAGCCTATGGCTACACCTTC. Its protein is CASSTVAAYGYTF.

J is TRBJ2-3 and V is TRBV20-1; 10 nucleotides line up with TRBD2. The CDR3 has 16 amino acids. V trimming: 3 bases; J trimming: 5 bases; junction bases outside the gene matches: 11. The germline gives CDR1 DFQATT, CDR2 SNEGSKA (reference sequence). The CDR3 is CSASRFSGRLGDTQYF. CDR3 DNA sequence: TGCAGTGCTAGTAGATTTAGCGGGAGGCTCGGAGATACGCAGTATTTT.

DNA for the CDR3: TGTGCCAGCAGTTATCAGGGATCCACCGGGGAGCTGTTTTTT. It specifies CASSYQGSTGELFF. The chain has TRBV6-5 and TRBJ2-2; D perhaps matches TRBD1 (5 bases). The CDR3 is 14 amino acids. The germline CDR1 and CDR2 sequences are MNHEY and SVGAGI. The V end lost 3 bases, the J end lost 4 bases, and 9 bases lay between the germline ends.

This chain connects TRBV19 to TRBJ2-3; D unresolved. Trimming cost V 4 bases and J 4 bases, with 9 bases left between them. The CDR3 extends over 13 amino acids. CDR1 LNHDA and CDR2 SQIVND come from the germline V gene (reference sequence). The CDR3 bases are TGTGCCAGTAGTAAACGTAACGCAGATACGCAGTATTTT. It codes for CASSKRNADTQYF.

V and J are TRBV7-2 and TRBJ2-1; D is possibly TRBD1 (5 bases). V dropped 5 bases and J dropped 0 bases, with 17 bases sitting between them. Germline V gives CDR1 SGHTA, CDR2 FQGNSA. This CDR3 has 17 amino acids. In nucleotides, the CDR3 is TGTGCCAGCAGCCGCAAGGGGTCCGCACCCTCCTACAATGAGCAGTTCTTC. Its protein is CASSRKGSAPSYNEQFF.

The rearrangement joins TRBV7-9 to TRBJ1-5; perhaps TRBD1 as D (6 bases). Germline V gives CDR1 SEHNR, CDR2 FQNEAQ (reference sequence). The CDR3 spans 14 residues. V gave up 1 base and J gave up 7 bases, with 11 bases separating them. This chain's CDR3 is CASSLGAGGQPQHF. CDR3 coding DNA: TGTGCCAGCAGCTTAGGAGCTGGGGGCCAGCCCCAGCATTTT.

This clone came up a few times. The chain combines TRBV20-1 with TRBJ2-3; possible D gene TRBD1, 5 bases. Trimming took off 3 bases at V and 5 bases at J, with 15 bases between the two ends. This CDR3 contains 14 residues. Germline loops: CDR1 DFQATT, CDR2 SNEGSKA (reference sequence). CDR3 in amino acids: CSASLGRAIDTQYF. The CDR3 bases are TGCAGTGCTAGTCTGGGGCGAGCAATAGATACGCAGTATTTT.

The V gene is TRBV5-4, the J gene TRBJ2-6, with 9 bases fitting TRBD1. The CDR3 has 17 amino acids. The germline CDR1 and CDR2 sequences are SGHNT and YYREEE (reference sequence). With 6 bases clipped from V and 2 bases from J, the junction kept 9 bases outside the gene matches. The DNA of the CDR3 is TGTGCCAGCACCAGGGACAGGGAAGGTACTGGGGCCAACGTCCTGACTTTC. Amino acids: CASTRDREGTGANVLTF.